This is a list of T cell receptor beta chains from one sample in a study of T cell changes during pregnancy in multiple sclerosis. Sequencing used immunoSEQ multiplex PCR; TCRdb keeps in-frame clones, though not all of them. This repertoire shows about 49,000 clones, roughly 94% found once; its top ten account for 4.5% to 5.5%. The material was CD8+ T cells from peripheral blood mononuclear cells, obtained before pregnancy. The receptor set was obtained from a female donor with multiple sclerosis, enrolled in a pregnancy study. Each CDR3 is given with its conserved first and last residue. A D gene is named only where the DNA matches it firmly. Not all rows give a size; the values are once, few, many and, for expanded clones, a class.

J gene | clone size | D gene | V gene | CDR3 protein | CDR3 DNA
TRBJ2-7 | NA | TRBD2 | TRBV10-3 | CAMGGSGSSYEQYF | TGTGCCATGGGCGGTAGCGGGAGCTCCTACGAGCAGTACTTC
TRBJ2-3 | NA | TRBD2 | TRBV7-6 | CASSLLAVGTDTQYF | TGTGCCAGCAGCCTCCTAGCGGTAGGCACAGATACGCAGTATTTT
TRBJ2-3 | NA | NA | TRBV5-6 | CASSLGQLFHTDTQYF | TGTGCCAGCAGCTTGGGACAGCTTTTCCACACAGATACGCAGTATTTT
TRBJ1-2 | NA | TRBD1 | TRBV29-1 | CSVPPTGDYGYTF | TGCAGCGTTCCCCCGACAGGGGACTATGGCTACACCTTC
TRBJ1-1 | NA | NA | TRBV2 | CASNMWQYTEAFF | TGTGCCAGCAATATGTGGCAATACACTGAAGCTTTCTTT
TRBJ2-7 | NA | TRBD1 | TRBV29-1 | CSVEVETGQGTSYEQYF | TGCAGCGTTGAAGTCGAAACTGGACAGGGGACCTCCTACGAGCAGTACTTC
TRBJ2-3 | NA | NA | TRBV27 | CASSAYRATDTQYF | TGTGCCAGCAGTGCTTACAGGGCCACAGATACGCAGTATTTT
TRBJ2-1 | NA | TRBD1 | TRBV27 | CASSPGTGGYNEQFF | TGTGCCAGCAGTCCCGGGACAGGGGGTTACAATGAGCAGTTCTTC
TRBJ2-2 | few | NA | TRBV6-1 | CASGAGDTGELFF | TGTGCCAGCGGGGCCGGAGACACCGGGGAGCTGTTTTTT
TRBJ1-5 | NA | TRBD1 | TRBV5-3 | CARSLAPGQGANRNQPQHF | TGTGCCAGAAGCTTGGCCCCAGGACAGGGGGCGAATAGGAATCAGCCCCAGCATTTT
TRBJ1-1 | NA | NA | TRBV30 | CAWISSGSEAFF | TGTGCCTGGATTAGTTCCGGTTCTGAAGCTTTCTTT
TRBJ1-2 | NA | TRBD1 | TRBV28 | CASDPSGTGDGYTF | TGTGCCAGCGACCCTTCCGGGACAGGAGATGGCTACACCTTC
TRBJ2-7 | NA | TRBD2 | TRBV5-1 | CASSETSGPTYEQYF | TGCGCCAGCAGCGAAACTAGCGGGCCTACCTACGAGCAGTACTTC
TRBJ2-7 | NA | TRBD1 | TRBV5-6 | CASSLGQGFYEQYF | TGTGCCAGCAGCCTAGGACAGGGTTTCTACGAGCAGTACTTC
TRBJ2-7 | NA | NA | TRBV27 | CASSLQGFSYEQYF | TGTGCCAGCAGCTTACAGGGCTTTTCCTACGAGCAGTACTTC
TRBJ2-3 | NA | NA | TRBV27 | CASSLLGAVDTQYF | TGTGCCAGCAGTTTATTAGGGGCGGTGGATACGCAGTATTTT
TRBJ2-3 | NA | TRBD2 | TRBV7-9 | CASSLAPASGFSTDTQYF | TGTGCCAGCAGCTTAGCGCCGGCTAGCGGATTTAGCACAGATACGCAGTATTTT
TRBJ2-4 | NA | TRBD2 | TRBV4-1 | CASSQLAGDERSNIQYF | TGCGCCAGCAGCCAATTAGCGGGAGATGAGCGGAGTAACATTCAGTACTTC
TRBJ2-2 | NA | NA | TRBV6-1 | CASRLSQGTGELFF | TGTGCCAGCAGACTGAGCCAGGGAACCGGGGAGCTGTTTTTT
TRBJ1-1 | few | TRBD1 | TRBV5-1 | CASSFETGHTEAFF | TGCGCCAGCAGCTTCGAGACAGGGCACACTGAAGCTTTCTTT
TRBJ2-7 | NA | TRBD1 | TRBV19 | CASSIGTGNEQYF | TGTGCCAGTAGTATAGGGACAGGGAACGAGCAGTACTTC
TRBJ2-5 | NA | NA | TRBV5-1 | CASSASSRETQYF | TGCGCCAGCAGCGCCTCTAGCAGGGAGACCCAGTACTTC
TRBJ1-2 | NA | NA | TRBV29-1 | CSVAGDGYTF | TGCAGCGTTGCAGGGGATGGCTACACCTTC
TRBJ2-5 | NA | NA | TRBV28 | CASSLVQGNQETQYF | TGTGCCAGCAGTTTGGTCCAGGGCAACCAAGAGACCCAGTACTTC
TRBJ2-7 | NA | NA | TRBV16 | CASSSDKEGYEQYF | TGTGCCAGCAGCTCTGACAAGGAAGGCTACGAGCAGTACTTC
TRBJ2-1 | NA | TRBD2 | TRBV2 | CASSEALAGVYEQFF | TGTGCCAGCAGTGAAGCGCTAGCGGGAGTCTATGAGCAGTTCTTC
TRBJ2-7 | NA | NA | TRBV19 | CASSRAAGSYEQYF | TGTGCCAGTAGTCGGGCGGCGGGATCCTACGAGCAGTACTTC
TRBJ2-3 | once | NA | TRBV27 | CASSLYRGGADTQYF | TGTGCCAGCAGTCTGTACCGAGGGGGAGCAGATACGCAGTATTTT
TRBJ2-5 | once | TRBD2 | TRBV4-2 | CASSLSLAGGPQTQYF | TGTGCCAGCAGCCTTTCACTAGCGGGAGGGCCACAGACCCAGTACTTC
TRBJ2-7 | NA | TRBD1 | TRBV6-1 | CASSGGQGGYEQYF | TGTGCCAGCAGTGGAGGACAGGGTGGGTACGAGCAGTACTTC
TRBJ1-3 | NA | NA | TRBV10-1 | CATPEPGLGNTIYF | TGCGCCACCCCCGAACCGGGACTTGGAAACACCATATATTTT
TRBJ1-6 | NA | TRBD1 | TRBV29-1 | CSVGAGTVDNSPLHF | TGCAGCGTTGGGGCGGGGACAGTGGATAATTCACCCCTCCACTTT
TRBJ2-7 | once | TRBD2 | TRBV4-1 | CASSPTSGRYEQYF | TGCGCCAGCAGCCCGACTAGCGGGCGATACGAGCAGTACTTC
TRBJ2-7 | NA | NA | TRBV7-9 | CASTPPEAGSSYEQYF | TGTGCCAGCACCCCCCCGGAGGCAGGAAGCTCCTACGAGCAGTACTTC
TRBJ1-4 | once | NA | TRBV6-6 | CASTWGGQNEKLFF | TGTGCCAGCACCTGGGGGGGGCAAAATGAAAAACTGTTTTTT
TRBJ2-1 | NA | TRBD2 | TRBV30 | CAGKLAGGMNEQFF | TGTGCCGGAAAACTAGCGGGAGGGATGAATGAGCAGTTCTTC
TRBJ2-2 | NA | TRBD1 | TRBV19 | CASTTGAGELFF | TGTGCCAGTACTACAGGGGCCGGGGAGCTGTTTTTT
TRBJ2-1 | NA | NA | TRBV19 | CATSRGIYNEQFF | TGTGCCACTTCACGGGGAATCTACAATGAGCAGTTCTTC
TRBJ2-7 | NA | NA | TRBV27 | CATGVGASYEQYF | TGTGCCACCGGAGTAGGAGCCTCCTACGAGCAGTACTTC
TRBJ1-1 | NA | NA | TRBV28 | CASSFLGVNTEAFF | TGTGCCAGCAGTTTTTTGGGAGTTAACACTGAAGCTTTCTTT
TRBJ1-2 | NA | NA | TRBV7-9 | CASSPGHRLVGYTF | TGTGCCAGCAGCCCGGGACACCGTCTTGTAGGCTACACCTTC
TRBJ2-1 | NA | TRBD2 | TRBV30 | CACGLGTYNEQFF | TGTGCCTGCGGACTAGGTACCTACAATGAGCAGTTCTTC
TRBJ2-5 | NA | NA | TRBV5-6 | CASSSIGEPRTQYF | TGTGCCAGCAGCTCCATCGGGGAGCCTCGGACCCAGTACTTC
TRBJ1-1 | NA | NA | TRBV19 | CASSAGLGSAEAFF | TGTGCCAGTAGTGCCGGACTGGGGAGCGCTGAAGCTTTCTTT
TRBJ2-7 | few | TRBD2 | TRBV5-1 | CASSRGLAGGYEQYF | TGCGCCAGCAGCCGCGGACTAGCGGGAGGCTACGAGCAGTACTTC
TRBJ2-5 | NA | TRBD2 | TRBV15 | CATSRDTGLAARGETQYF | TGTGCCACCAGCAGAGATACGGGGCTAGCGGCCCGGGGGGAGACCCAGTACTTC
TRBJ2-5 | once | NA | TRBV10-2 | CASSVLTWAGETQYF | TGCGCCAGCAGTGTCCTGACTTGGGCGGGTGAGACCCAGTACTTC
TRBJ1-1 | NA | NA | TRBV5-8 | CASSPGTMTNTEAFF | TGTGCCAGCAGCCCCGGGACAATGACGAACACTGAAGCTTTCTTT
TRBJ2-1 | NA | TRBD2 | TRBV6-4 | CASSVLAGVGYNEQFF | TGTGCCAGCAGTGTACTAGCGGGAGTAGGCTACAATGAGCAGTTCTTC
TRBJ1-1 | NA | TRBD1 | TRBV11-2 | CASSLELTGGTEAFF | TGTGCCAGCAGCTTAGAGCTGACAGGGGGGACTGAAGCTTTCTTT
TRBJ1-2 | NA | NA | TRBV2 | CASSDVRYGYTF | TGTGCCAGCAGTGACGTGAGGTATGGCTACACCTTC